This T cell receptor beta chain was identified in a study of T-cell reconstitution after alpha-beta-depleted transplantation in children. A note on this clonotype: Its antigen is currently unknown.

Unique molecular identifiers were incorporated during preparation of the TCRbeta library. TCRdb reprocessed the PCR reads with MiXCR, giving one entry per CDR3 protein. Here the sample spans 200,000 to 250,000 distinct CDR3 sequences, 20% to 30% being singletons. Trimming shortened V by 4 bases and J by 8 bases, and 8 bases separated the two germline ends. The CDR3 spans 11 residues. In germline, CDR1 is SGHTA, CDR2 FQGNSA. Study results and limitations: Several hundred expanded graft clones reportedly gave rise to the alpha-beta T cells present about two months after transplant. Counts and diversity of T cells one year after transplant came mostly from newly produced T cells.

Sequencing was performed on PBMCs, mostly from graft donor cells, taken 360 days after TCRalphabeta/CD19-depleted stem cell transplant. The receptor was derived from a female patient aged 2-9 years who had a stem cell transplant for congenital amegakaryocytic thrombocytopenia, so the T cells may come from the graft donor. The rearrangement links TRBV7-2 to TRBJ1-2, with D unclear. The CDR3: CASSSPGGYTF. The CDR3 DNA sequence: TGTGCCAGCAGCTCCCCGGGGGGCTACACCTTC.